Listed here are 22 T cell receptor beta chains from one sample, sequenced in a study of a mutant IDH1 vaccine in newly diagnosed glioma. Their specific antigens are unknown. As for time point: week 5, during vaccination. Every vaccine dose comprised 300 ug of mutant IDH1 20-mer peptide plus topical imiquimod. The protocol was immunoSEQ multiplex PCR, while the TCRdb copy is restricted to in-frame clones and leaves out a portion. The profile shows tens of thousands of clones, around 80% of them singletons. The input for sequencing was PBMCs, taken from a glioma patient whose treatment included an IDH1 peptide vaccine. The receptors were sampled from a man between 50 and 59 years old with glioma.

The V and J genes are TRBV5-6 and TRBJ1-2; no clear D gene. CDR1 and CDR2 from the germline V gene are SGHDT and YYEEEE. Trimming left V 2 bases short and J 5 bases short, with 16 bases between. This CDR3 is 15 amino acids long. CDR3 protein: CASSFVGLGSYGYTF. As DNA, the CDR3 is TGTGCCAGCAGCTTTGTGGGATTGGGGTCGTATGGCTACACCTTC.

V and J are TRBV2 and TRBJ2-7; 12 bases match TRBD1. The CDR3 spans 16 residues. V lost 10 bases, J lost 0 bases, and 10 bases stayed unmatched. The V gene's germline CDR1 is SNHLY and CDR2 FYNNEI. CDR3 region: CATAGTGGPSSYEQYF. The CDR3 DNA reads as TGTGCCACCGCCGGGACAGGGGGCCCGAGCTCCTACGAGCAGTACTTC.

V gene TRBV30 combines with J gene TRBJ2-5; TRBD2 matches 11 bases. The CDR3 runs 14 residues. Trimming at V came to 3 bases and at J to 4 bases, leaving 4 bases not matched to a gene. Germline V gene sequence: CDR1 GTSNPN, CDR2 SVGIG (reference sequence). The CDR3 protein is CAWREGLAVETQYF. CDR3 nucleotide sequence: TGTGCCTGGAGGGAGGGACTAGCGGTAGAGACCCAGTACTTC.

This sequence joins TRBV12-1 and TRBJ2-1; the table's D call of TRBD2 was not tested on the DNA. TRBV12-1 is a recognized pseudogene. This CDR3 region has 13 residues. The CDR3 DNA follows: TGTGCCAGCAGCCCAACTCTCTCAACCGAGCAGTTCTTC. It encodes CASSPTLSTEQFF.

The chain joins TRBV29-1 to TRBJ1-1; 8 positions match TRBD1. The CDR3 extends over 13 amino acids. In germline, CDR1 is SQVTM, CDR2 ANQGSEA. Trimming at V came to 4 bases and at J to 3 bases, leaving 4 bases not matched to a gene. The CDR3 nucleotides read TGCAGCGTTGCCCTGGACAGGGACACTGAAGCTTTCTTT. Its translation is CSVALDRDTEAFF.

V usage is TRBV5-1 and J usage is TRBJ2-5; 7 bases match TRBD1. The CDR3 totals 16 residues. CDR1 is SGHRS, CDR2 YFSETQ, per germline. J lost 2 bases, V lost 0 bases, and 7 bases had no gene match. CDR3 nucleotides: TGCGCCAGCAGCTTGGCAACGACCAGGGGGCAAGAGACCCAGTACTTC. This translates into CASSLATTRGQETQYF.

A few counts support this clone. V gene TRBV6-1 combines with J gene TRBJ2-5; the match to TRBD2 covers 9 bases. Germline-derived CDR1 and CDR2 are MNHNS and SASEGT. The CDR3 has 15 residues. V was clipped by 5 bases and J by 2 bases; unmatched bases: 6. CDR3 coding DNA: TGTGCCAGCAGTTTGGGGACTAGCTGGCAAGAGACCCAGTACTTC. It codes for CASSLGTSWQETQYF.

This chain connects TRBV18 to TRBJ1-2; 10 nucleotides line up with TRBD1. Germline loops: CDR1 KGHSH, CDR2 LQKENI. CDR3 length: 17 residues. J gave up 6 bases and V 3 bases, and 13 bases lay outside the gene matches. CDR3 region: CASSPVAGQGSLDGYTF. The CDR3 nucleotides read TGTGCCAGCTCACCCGTAGCGGGACAGGGGTCTTTGGATGGCTACACCTTC.

The chain has TRBV23-1 and TRBJ1-1; no clear D gene. Being an ORF, TRBV23-1 has a function that is uncertain. V was trimmed by 3 bases and J by 1 base, leaving 12 bases between them. This CDR3 contains 15 residues. The DNA for the CDR3 is TGCGCCAGCAGTCATCCATTGGACGGGAACACTGAAGCTTTCTTT. It encodes CASSHPLDGNTEAFF.

V usage is TRBV14 and J usage is TRBJ2-5, with D perhaps matching TRBD2 (5 bases). Trimming stripped 5 bases from V and 5 bases from J, with 9 bases between. From germline, CDR1 is SGHDN and CDR2 FVKESK. CDR3 size: 12 residues. Here the CDR3 DNA reads TGTGCCAGCAGCGGGTCGGGGGAGACCCAGTACTTC. Amino acids: CASSGSGETQYF.

The genes are TRBV6-5 and TRBJ2-6; D gene unclear. Germline V gene data show CDR1 as MNHEY and CDR2 as SVGAGI. The V gene lost 2 bases and the J gene lost 3 bases, with 5 bases spanning the gap. The CDR3 loop spans 14 amino acids. CDR3 region: CASSYSIGANVLTF. The CDR3 DNA reads as TGTGCCAGCAGTTACAGTATTGGGGCCAACGTCCTGACTTTC.

The chain recombines TRBV7-2 with TRBJ2-5, with D uncertain. The CDR3 extends over 14 amino acids. Per germline, CDR1 SGHTA and CDR2 FQGNSA. Trimming left V 5 bases short and J 0 bases short, with 10 bases between. CDR3: CASSPAKYQETQYF. The CDR3 DNA is TGTGCCAGCAGCCCAGCTAAGTACCAAGAGACCCAGTACTTC.

The chain joins TRBV20-1 to TRBJ2-7; no reliable D call. The CDR3 contains 11 residues. Deletions cut 5 bases from V and 3 bases from J, with 8 bases between. The germline V gene has CDR1 DFQATT and CDR2 SNEGSKA (reference sequence). CDR3 sequence: CSAYLDYEQYF. The CDR3 DNA sequence: TGCAGTGCTTACTTGGACTACGAGCAGTACTTC.

This chain connects TRBV27 to TRBJ1-4; D remains ambiguous. CDR1 and CDR2 (germline): MNHEY, SMNVEV (reference sequence). V lost 5 bases and J lost 7, with 8 bases in between. The CDR3 spans 12 residues. CDR3 nucleotide sequence: TGTGCCAGCAGTCGTATCGGTGAAAAACTGTTTTTT. Its protein is CASSRIGEKLFF.

The chain employs TRBV27 and TRBJ2-2; D uncertain. Trimming shortened V by 3 bases and J by 6 bases, and 5 bases separated the two germline ends. Germline V CDR1 and CDR2: MNHEY, SMNVEV (reference sequence). The CDR3 runs to 12 residues. CDR3 bases: TGTGCCAGCAGTTTCCGACCCGGGGAGCTGTTTTTT. This codes for CASSFRPGELFF.

The genes are TRBV30 and TRBJ1-1; perhaps TRBD1 as D (5 bases). CDR3 length: 11 residues. Germline CDR1 is GTSNPN and CDR2 is SVGIG (reference sequence). Trimming shortened V by 6 bases and J by 12 bases, and 17 bases separated the two germline ends. CDR3 amino acids: CACSGTQRTFF. The CDR3 coding sequence is TGTGCCTGCTCCGGGACTCAGAGAACTTTCTTT.

The chain joins TRBV14 to TRBJ1-2; D gene ambiguous. The CDR3 has 15 residues. V lost 0 bases, J lost 7 bases, and 15 bases lay in between. Germline V lookup: CDR1 SGHDN, CDR2 FVKESK. CDR3 DNA: TGTGCCAGCAGCCAAGACAGTACACCGACTAGTGGCTACACCTTC. Protein: CASSQDSTPTSGYTF.

This clone turned up a few times. J is TRBJ1-5 and V is TRBV20-1; no firm D call. The CDR3 has 11 residues. V was shortened by 1 base and J by 7 bases, with 5 bases between the two germline ends. The germline CDR1 and CDR2 sequences are DFQATT and SNEGSKA (reference sequence). For the CDR3, the DNA is TGCAGTGCTAGAGTGGGACAGCCCCAGCATTTT. Translated, it gives CSARVGQPQHF.

This chain uses TRBV15 with TRBJ1-1, with a tentative D call TRBD1 (5 bases). From germline, CDR1 is LNHNV and CDR2 YYDKDF (reference sequence). This CDR3 is 16 amino acids long. The ends were cut back, 2 bases at V and 5 bases at J, with 18 bases in the middle. CDR3 residues: CATSRFTNAGWTEAFF. The CDR3 DNA sequence: TGTGCCACCAGCAGATTCACAAATGCAGGGTGGACTGAAGCTTTCTTT. Looking up the rest from reference TRBV15 and TRBJ1-1 gives the full variable domain: DAMVIQNPRYQVTQFGKPVTLSCSQTLNHNVMYWYQQKSSQAPKLLFHYYDKDFNNEADTPDNFQSRRPNTSFCFLDIRSPGLGDTAMYLCATSRFTNAGWTEAFFGQGTRLTVV.

Only a few counts were recorded for this clone. The V gene is TRBV15, the J gene TRBJ1-3; D not certain. V dropped 2 bases and J dropped 0 bases, with 11 bases sitting between them. This CDR3 region has 16 residues. Germline CDR1 is LNHNV and CDR2 is YYDKDF (reference sequence). CDR3 in amino acids: CATSRSRRSSGNTIYF. CDR3 bases: TGTGCCACCAGCAGATCCCGACGGTCCTCTGGAAACACCATATATTTT.

The CDR3 loop is CASSSPSTGELFF. Written as DNA, the CDR3 is TGTGCCAGCAGCTCCCCTTCCACCGGGGAGCTGTTTTTT. The chain couples TRBV5-4 to TRBJ2-2; no clear D gene. The V gene lost 3 bases and the J gene lost 4 bases, with 7 bases spanning the gap. This CDR3 region has 13 residues. Germline V CDR1 and CDR2: SGHNT, YYREEE (reference sequence).

The chain recombines TRBV5-6 with TRBJ2-2, with D unresolved. The CDR3 is 13 residues long. V was clipped by 0 bases and J by 9 bases, with 9 bases between them. Germline V gene lookup returns CDR1 SGHDT and CDR2 YYEEEE. Here the CDR3 reads CASSLVNSRELFF. The CDR3 bases are TGTGCCAGCAGCTTGGTAAACAGCCGGGAGCTGTTTTTT.